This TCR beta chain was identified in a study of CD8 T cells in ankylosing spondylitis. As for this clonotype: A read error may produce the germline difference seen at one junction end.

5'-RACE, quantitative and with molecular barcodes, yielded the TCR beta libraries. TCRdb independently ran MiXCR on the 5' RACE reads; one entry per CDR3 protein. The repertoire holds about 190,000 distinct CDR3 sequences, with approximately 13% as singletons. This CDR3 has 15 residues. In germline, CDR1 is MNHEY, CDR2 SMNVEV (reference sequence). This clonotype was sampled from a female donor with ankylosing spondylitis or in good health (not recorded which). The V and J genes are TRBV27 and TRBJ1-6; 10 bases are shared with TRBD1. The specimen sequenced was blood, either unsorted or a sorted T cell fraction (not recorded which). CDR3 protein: CASSLKGTGVSPFHF. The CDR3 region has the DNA TGTGCCAGCAGTTTGAAGGGGACAGGGGTTTCACCCTTCCACTTT.